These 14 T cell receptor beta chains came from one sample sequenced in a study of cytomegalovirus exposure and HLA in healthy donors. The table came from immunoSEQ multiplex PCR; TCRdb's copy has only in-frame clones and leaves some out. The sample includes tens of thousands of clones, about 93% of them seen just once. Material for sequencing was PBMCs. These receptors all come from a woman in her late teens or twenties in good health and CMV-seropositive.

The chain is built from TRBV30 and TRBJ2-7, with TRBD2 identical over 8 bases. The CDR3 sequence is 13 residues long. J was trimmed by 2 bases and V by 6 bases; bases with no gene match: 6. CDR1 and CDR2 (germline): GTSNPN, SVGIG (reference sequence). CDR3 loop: CACELADPYEQYF. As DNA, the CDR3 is TGTGCCTGCGAACTAGCGGATCCCTACGAGCAGTACTTC.

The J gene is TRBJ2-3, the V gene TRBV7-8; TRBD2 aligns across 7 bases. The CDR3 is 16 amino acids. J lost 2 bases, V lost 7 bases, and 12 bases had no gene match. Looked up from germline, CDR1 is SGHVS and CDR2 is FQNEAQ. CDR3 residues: CASKPAYGGDTDTQYF. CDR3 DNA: TGTGCCAGCAAGCCGGCCTATGGGGGGGACACAGATACGCAGTATTTT.

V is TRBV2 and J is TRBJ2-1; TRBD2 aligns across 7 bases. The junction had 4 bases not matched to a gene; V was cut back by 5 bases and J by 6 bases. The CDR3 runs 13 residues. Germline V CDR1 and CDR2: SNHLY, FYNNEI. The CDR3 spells CASSPSSGNEQFF. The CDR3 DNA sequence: TGTGCCAGCAGTCCTTCTAGCGGCAATGAGCAGTTCTTC.

The CDR3 loop reads CASSYLAEDTQYF. In DNA form, the CDR3 reads TGTGCCAGCAGTTACCTAGCGGAAGATACGCAGTATTTT. This chain connects TRBV6-5 to TRBJ2-3, with 7 bases fitting TRBD2. Germline lookup yields CDR1 MNHEY and CDR2 SVGAGI. This CDR3 has 13 amino acids. J gave up 5 bases and V 2 bases, and 1 base lay outside the gene matches.

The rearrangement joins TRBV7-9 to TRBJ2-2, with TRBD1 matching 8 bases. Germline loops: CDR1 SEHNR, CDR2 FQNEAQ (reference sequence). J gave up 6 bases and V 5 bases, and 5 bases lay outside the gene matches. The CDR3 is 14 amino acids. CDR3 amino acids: CASSPETGAGELFF. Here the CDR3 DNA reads TGTGCCAGCAGCCCCGAGACAGGGGCCGGGGAGCTGTTTTTT.

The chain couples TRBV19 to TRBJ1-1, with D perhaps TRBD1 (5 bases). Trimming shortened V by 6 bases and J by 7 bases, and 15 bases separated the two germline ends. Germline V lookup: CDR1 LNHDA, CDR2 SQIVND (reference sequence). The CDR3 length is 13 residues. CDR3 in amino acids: CASSPGRAIEAFF. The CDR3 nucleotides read TGTGCCAGTAGCCCCGGCAGGGCGATTGAAGCTTTCTTT. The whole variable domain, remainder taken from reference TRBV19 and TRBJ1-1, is DGGITQSPKYLFRKEGQNVTLSCEQNLNHDAMYWYRQDPGQGLRLIYYSQIVNDFQKGDIAEGYSVSREKKESFPLTVTSAQKNPTAFYLCASSPGRAIEAFFGQGTRLTVV.

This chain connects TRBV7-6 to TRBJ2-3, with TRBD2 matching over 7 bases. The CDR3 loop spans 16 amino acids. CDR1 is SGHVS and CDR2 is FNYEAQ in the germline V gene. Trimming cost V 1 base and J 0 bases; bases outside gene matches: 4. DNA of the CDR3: TGTGCCAGCAGCTTAGTAGCGGGTCAAAGCACAGATACGCAGTATTTT. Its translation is CASSLVAGQSTDTQYF.

The CDR3 region has the DNA TGTGCCAGCAGCTCCTATTTACTAGAGACCACAGATACGCAGTATTTT. This translates into CASSSYLLETTDTQYF. This chain links TRBV11-2 with TRBJ2-3; TRBD2 is a possible D gene (5 bases). Germline CDR1 SGHAT, CDR2 FQNNGV. V was cut by 4 bases and J by 2 bases, with 16 bases left in between. The CDR3 totals 16 residues. Together with reference TRBV11-2 and TRBJ2-3, the CDR3 gives the full variable domain: EAGVAQSPRYKIIEKRQSVAFWCNPISGHATLYWYQQILGQGPKLLIQFQNNGVVDDSQLPKDRFSAERLKGVDSTLKIQPAKLEDSAVYLCASSSYLLETTDTQYFGPGTRLTVL.

CDR3 region: CASRVQGHYGYTF. In DNA, the CDR3 is TGTGCCAGCAGGGTCCAGGGGCACTATGGCTACACCTTC. The V call is TRBV6-1, the J call TRBJ1-2; D perhaps matches TRBD1 (6 bases). Trimming cost V 6 bases and J 3 bases, with 11 bases left between them. The CDR3 consists of 13 residues. The germline gives CDR1 MNHNS, CDR2 SASEGT.

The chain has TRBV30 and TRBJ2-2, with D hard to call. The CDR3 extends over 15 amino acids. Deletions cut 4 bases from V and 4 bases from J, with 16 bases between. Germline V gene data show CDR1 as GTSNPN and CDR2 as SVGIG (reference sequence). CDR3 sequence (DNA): TGTGCCTGGACTTTTGCAGGCTCAAGCACCGGGGAGCTGTTTTTT. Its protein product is CAWTFAGSSTGELFF.

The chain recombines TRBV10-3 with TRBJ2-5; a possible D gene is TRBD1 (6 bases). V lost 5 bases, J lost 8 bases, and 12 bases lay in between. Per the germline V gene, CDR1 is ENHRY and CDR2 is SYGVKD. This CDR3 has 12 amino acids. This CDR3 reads CAISQGPGTQYF. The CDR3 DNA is TGTGCCATCAGTCAGGGGCCCGGAACCCAGTACTTC.

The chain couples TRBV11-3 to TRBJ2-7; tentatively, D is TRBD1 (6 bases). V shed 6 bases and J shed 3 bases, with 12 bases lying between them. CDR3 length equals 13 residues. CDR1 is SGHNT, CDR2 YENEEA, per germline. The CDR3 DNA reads TGTGCCAGCAGTGCGCGAGGGGGCTACGAGCAGTACTTC. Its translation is CASSARGGYEQYF.

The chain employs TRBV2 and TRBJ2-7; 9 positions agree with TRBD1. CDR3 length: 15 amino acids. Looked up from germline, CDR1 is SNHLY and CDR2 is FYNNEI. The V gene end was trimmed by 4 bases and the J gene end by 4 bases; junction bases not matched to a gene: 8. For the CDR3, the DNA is TGTGCCAGCAGTGTTTCCCCGGGACAGGGTTACGAGCAGTACTTC. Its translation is CASSVSPGQGYEQYF.

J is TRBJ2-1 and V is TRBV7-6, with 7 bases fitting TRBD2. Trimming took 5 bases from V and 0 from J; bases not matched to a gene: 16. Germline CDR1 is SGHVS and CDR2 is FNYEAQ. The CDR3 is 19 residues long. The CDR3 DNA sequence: TGTGCCAGCAGCATGGAGTCATGGGGAGGGAGTAGCTCCTACAATGAGCAGTTCTTC. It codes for CASSMESWGGSSSYNEQFF. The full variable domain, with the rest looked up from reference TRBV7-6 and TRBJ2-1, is GAGVSQSPRYKVTKRGQDVALRCDPISGHVSLYWYRQALGQGPEFLTYFNYEAQQDKSGLPNDRFSAERPEGSISTLTIQRTEQRDSAMYRCASSMESWGGSSSYNEQFFGPGTRLTVL.